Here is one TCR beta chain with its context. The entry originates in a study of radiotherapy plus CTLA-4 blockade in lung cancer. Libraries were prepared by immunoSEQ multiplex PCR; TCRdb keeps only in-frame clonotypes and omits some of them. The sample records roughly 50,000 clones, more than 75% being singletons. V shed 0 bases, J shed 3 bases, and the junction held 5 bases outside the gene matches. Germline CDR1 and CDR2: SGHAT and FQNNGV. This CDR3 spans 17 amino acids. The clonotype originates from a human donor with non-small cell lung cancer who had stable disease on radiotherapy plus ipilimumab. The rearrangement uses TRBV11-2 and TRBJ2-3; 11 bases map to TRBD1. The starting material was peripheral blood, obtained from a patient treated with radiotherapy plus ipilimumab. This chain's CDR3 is CASSLDLWDRGTDTQYF. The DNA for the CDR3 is TGTGCCAGCAGCTTAGACCTATGGGACAGGGGGACAGATACGCAGTATTTT.